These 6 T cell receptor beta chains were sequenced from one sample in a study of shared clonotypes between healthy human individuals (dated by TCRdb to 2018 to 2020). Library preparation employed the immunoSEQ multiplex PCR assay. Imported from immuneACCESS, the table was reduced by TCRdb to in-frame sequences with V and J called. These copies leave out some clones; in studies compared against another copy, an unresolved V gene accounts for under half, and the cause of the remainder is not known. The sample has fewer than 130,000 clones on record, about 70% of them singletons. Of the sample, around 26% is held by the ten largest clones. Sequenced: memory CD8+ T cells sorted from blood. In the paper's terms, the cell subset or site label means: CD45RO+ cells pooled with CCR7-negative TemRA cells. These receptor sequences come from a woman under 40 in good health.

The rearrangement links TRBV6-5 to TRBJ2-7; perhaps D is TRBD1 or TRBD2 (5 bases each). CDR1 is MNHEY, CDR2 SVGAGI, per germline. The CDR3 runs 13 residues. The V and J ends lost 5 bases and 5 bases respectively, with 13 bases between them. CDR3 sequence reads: CASSGRDVDEQYF. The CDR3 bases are TGTGCCAGCAGTGGCCGGGACGTCGACGAGCAGTACTTC.

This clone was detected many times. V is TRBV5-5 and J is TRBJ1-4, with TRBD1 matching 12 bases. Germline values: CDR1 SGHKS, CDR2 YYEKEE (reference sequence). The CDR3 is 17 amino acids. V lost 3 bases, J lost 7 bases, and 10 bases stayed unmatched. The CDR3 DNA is TGTGCCAGCAGCTGGGGGACAGGGGGCTTTGAGGGTGAAAAACTGTTTTTT. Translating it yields CASSWGTGGFEGEKLFF.

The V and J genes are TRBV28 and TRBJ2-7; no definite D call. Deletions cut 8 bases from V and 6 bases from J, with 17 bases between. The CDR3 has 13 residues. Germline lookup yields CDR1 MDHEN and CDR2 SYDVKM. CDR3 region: CASGIIEWGEQYF. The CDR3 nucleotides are TGTGCCAGCGGAATTATTGAATGGGGCGAGCAGTACTTC.

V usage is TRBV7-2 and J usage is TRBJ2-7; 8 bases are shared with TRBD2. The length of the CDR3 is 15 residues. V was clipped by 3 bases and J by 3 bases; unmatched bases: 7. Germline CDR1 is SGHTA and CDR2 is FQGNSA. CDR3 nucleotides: TGTGCCAGCAGCTTTGGTATAAGCGGGAGCTACGAGCAGTACTTC. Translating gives CASSFGISGSYEQYF.

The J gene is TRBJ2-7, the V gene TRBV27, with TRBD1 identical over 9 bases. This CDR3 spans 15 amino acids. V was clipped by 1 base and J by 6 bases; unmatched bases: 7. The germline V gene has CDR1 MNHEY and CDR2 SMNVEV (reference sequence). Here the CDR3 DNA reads TGTGCCAGCAGTTTATGGGGGACAGGGTTGGCCGAGCAGTACTTC. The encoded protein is CASSLWGTGLAEQYF.

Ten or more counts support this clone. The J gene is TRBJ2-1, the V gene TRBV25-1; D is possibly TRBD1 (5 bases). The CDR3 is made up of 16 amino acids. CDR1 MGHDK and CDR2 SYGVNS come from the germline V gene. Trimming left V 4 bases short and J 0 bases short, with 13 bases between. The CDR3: CASSGGGASSYNEQFF. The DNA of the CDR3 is TGTGCCAGCAGTGGAGGTGGGGCTAGCTCCTACAATGAGCAGTTCTTC.